The 14 T cell receptor beta chains below were found in one sample sequenced in a study of blood T cell repertoires in COVID-19. The data were produced by immunoSEQ multiplex PCR, yet TCRdb's version contains in-frame clones alone and is incomplete. The repertoire includes about 120,000 clones, over 80% of them detected once, and 25% to 35% sits in the top ten. The source material was peripheral blood. The receptors derive from a woman aged 70-85 years with acute or convalescent COVID-19.

The V gene is TRBV4-1, the J gene TRBJ1-2, with D maybe TRBD1 (6 bases). There are 17 residues in the CDR3. With 0 bases removed from V and 4 bases from J, the gap between germline ends came to 18 bases. The germline gives CDR1 MGHRA, CDR2 YSYEKL. The CDR3 loop reads CASSQDATAGQSYGYTF. The DNA of the CDR3 is TGCGCCAGCAGCCAAGACGCGACCGCTGGACAGAGCTATGGCTACACCTTC.

This rearrangement joins TRBV24-1 to TRBJ1-2; 8 positions agree with TRBD1. The CDR3 consists of 16 residues. Germline V gene data show CDR1 as KGHDR and CDR2 as SFDVKD. V lost 2 bases and J lost 2; bases outside the gene matches: 6. The CDR3 is CATSDSRQGQNYGYTF. The CDR3 DNA is TGTGCCACCAGTGATTCGCGACAGGGGCAAAACTATGGCTACACCTTC.

This clone was recorded only once. The V and J genes are TRBV5-4 and TRBJ1-3; D uncertain. Germline V gene sequence: CDR1 SGHNT, CDR2 YYREEE (reference sequence). The CDR3 extends over 15 amino acids. V lost 1 base and J lost 0, with 8 bases in between. Written as DNA, the CDR3 is TGTGCCAGCAGCTTGAGCTATAACTCTGGAAACACCATATATTTT. Protein sequence: CASSLSYNSGNTIYF. Together with reference TRBV5-4 and TRBJ1-3, the CDR3 gives the full variable domain: ETGVTQSPTHLIKTRGQQVTLRCSSQSGHNTVSWYQQALGQGPQFIFQYYREEENGRGNFPPRFSGLQFPNYSSELNVNALELDDSALYLCASSLSYNSGNTIYFGEGSWLTVV.

The chain employs TRBV7-9 and TRBJ2-3; D unresolved. CDR3 length equals 12 residues. CDR1 and CDR2 (germline): SEHNR, FQNEAQ (reference sequence). Trimming cost V 4 bases and J 0 bases, with 2 bases left between them. As DNA, the CDR3 is TGTGCCAGCAGCTCAAGCACAGATACGCAGTATTTT. It specifies CASSSSTDTQYF.

V gene TRBV27 combines with J gene TRBJ2-1; tentative D call: TRBD2 (5 bases). CDR1 is MNHEY and CDR2 is SMNVEV in the germline V gene (reference sequence). V lost 6 bases and J 7 bases, leaving 13 bases between the germline ends. The CDR3 has 13 residues. The DNA for the CDR3 is TGTGCCAGCAGACCAGCGGCGCGAAATGAGCAGTTCTTC. Translation: CASRPAARNEQFF.

The chain employs TRBV9 and TRBJ1-1; TRBD1 might be the D (5 bases). The germline V gene encodes CDR1 SGDLS and CDR2 YYNGEE. The CDR3 extends over 14 amino acids. V was clipped by 2 bases and J by 2 bases, with 10 bases between them. This CDR3 reads CASSVVTGNTEAFF. The CDR3 bases are TGTGCCAGCAGCGTCGTAACAGGTAACACTGAAGCTTTCTTT.

The rearrangement uses TRBV6-1 and TRBJ1-1; D call uncertain. With 2 bases removed from V and 11 bases from J, the gap between germline ends came to 15 bases. The CDR3 is made up of 13 amino acids. CDR1 is MNHNS and CDR2 is SASEGT in the germline V gene. CDR3 DNA: TGTGCCAGCAGTGAATGGGGAGATACTGGGGCTTTCTTT. Its translation: CASSEWGDTGAFF.

This clone has more than one count but fewer than ten. The chain carries TRBV25-1 and TRBJ2-7, with 9 bases matching TRBD1. The CDR3 sequence is 14 residues long. Germline V gene sequence: CDR1 MGHDK, CDR2 SYGVNS. Trimming cost V 8 bases and J 1 base; bases outside gene matches: 6. The CDR3 loop is CASAKQGASYEQYF. The CDR3 DNA reads as TGTGCCAGCGCAAAACAGGGGGCATCCTACGAGCAGTACTTC.

V gene TRBV28 combines with J gene TRBJ2-7; 7 nucleotides align to TRBD1. This CDR3 has 14 amino acids. Germline V gene sequence: CDR1 MDHEN, CDR2 SYDVKM. With V trimmed by 5 bases and J by 3 bases, 7 bases remained unmatched. CDR3 sequence: CASSPGNRGYEQYF. CDR3 sequence (DNA): TGTGCCAGCAGTCCGGGTAACAGGGGCTACGAGCAGTACTTC.

J is TRBJ1-1 and V is TRBV18, with a tentative D call TRBD1 (6 bases). Between the trimmed V and J ends, which lost 6 bases and 3 bases, there was a span of 11 bases. This CDR3 is 13 amino acids long. Germline V lookup: CDR1 KGHSH, CDR2 LQKENI. The CDR3 DNA follows: TGTGCCAGCTCGGGACAACGGGACACTGAAGCTTTCTTT. It codes for CASSGQRDTEAFF.

The chain combines TRBV3-1 (or the pseudogene TRBV3-2) with TRBJ2-2, with a possible D match to TRBD1 (6 bases). The germline V gene has CDR1 LGHDT and CDR2 YNNKEL (reference sequence). V was trimmed by 3 bases and J by 4 bases, leaving 9 bases between them. The length of the CDR3 is 14 residues. The CDR3 sequence is CASSQGHLTGELFF. In nucleotides, the CDR3 is TGTGCCAGCAGCCAGGGACACCTCACCGGGGAGCTGTTTTTT.

The V and J genes are TRBV9 and TRBJ1-5; D is unresolved. CDR3 length equals 18 residues. CDR1 is SGDLS and CDR2 is YYNGEE in the germline V gene. Trimming took off 0 bases at V and 3 bases at J, with 19 bases between the two ends. CDR3: CASSVGVGDEGTNQPQHF. CDR3 nucleotides: TGTGCCAGCAGCGTAGGGGTCGGGGATGAGGGTACCAATCAGCCCCAGCATTTT. The full variable domain, in which reference TRBV9 and TRBJ1-5 provide the parts outside the CDR3, is DSGVTQTPKHLITATGQRVTLRCSPRSGDLSVYWYQQSLDQGLQFLIQYYNGEERAKGNILERFSAQQFPDLHSELNLSSLELGDSALYFCASSVGVGDEGTNQPQHFGDGTRLSIL.

V and J are TRBV24-1 and TRBJ2-2; TRBD1 is a possible D gene (5 bases). V lost 4 bases and J lost 0, with 8 bases in between. Per germline, CDR1 KGHDR and CDR2 SFDVKD. This CDR3 contains 15 residues. CDR3 sequence: CATSDPTANTGELFF. CDR3 bases: TGTGCCACCAGTGACCCGACAGCGAACACCGGGGAGCTGTTTTTT.

The rearrangement uses TRBV9 and TRBJ2-3; a weak D match, TRBD2 (5 bases). The CDR3 sequence is 12 residues long. V gave up 2 bases and J gave up 9 bases, with 10 bases separating them. The V gene's germline CDR1 is SGDLS and CDR2 YYNGEE. Here the CDR3 reads CASSVDLQTQYF. CDR3 DNA: TGTGCCAGCAGCGTGGACTTACAAACGCAGTATTTT.